This record looks at one TCR beta chain sequence and its context. These data come from a study of early T cells in non-severe SARS-CoV-2 infection. The CDR3 covers 18 residues. CDR1 is MDHEN, CDR2 SYDVKM, per germline. Deletions cut 2 bases from V and 0 bases from J, with 17 bases between. In TCRdb, the 5' RACE reads were re-called with MiXCR into one record per CDR3 protein. This sample has about 100,000 distinct CDR3 sequences, with roughly 13% found just once. The TCR comes from an adult who was a healthcare worker with PCR-confirmed SARS-CoV-2 infection or an uninfected control (not recorded which). The chain joins TRBV28 to TRBJ1-3; possible D gene TRBD1, 5 bases. The material sequenced was whole blood. This CDR3 is CASSLGGGAASSGNTIYF. The CDR3 DNA sequence: TGTGCCAGCAGTTTAGGGGGGGGTGCAGCCAGCTCTGGAAACACCATATATTTT.